The 2 T cell receptor beta chains below all came from one sample that was sequenced in a study of cytomegalovirus exposure and HLA in healthy donors. The PCR made use of 60 Vbeta and 13 Jbeta primers. The protocol was immunoSEQ multiplex PCR, while the TCRdb copy is restricted to in-frame clones and leaves out a portion. In the table there are around 110,000 clones, around 86% of which are singletons. Sequenced material: PBMCs. These receptors all come from a woman under 40 in good health and CMV-seronegative.

The rearrangement joins TRBV19 to TRBJ2-5; TRBD2 aligns across 10 bases. Germline CDR1 is LNHDA and CDR2 is SQIVND (reference sequence). This CDR3 has 14 residues. J lost 5 bases, V lost 8 bases, and 8 bases had no gene match. The CDR3 is CASQASGRSETQYF. The CDR3 DNA reads TGTGCCAGTCAGGCTAGCGGGAGAAGCGAGACCCAGTACTTC. Filled out from reference TRBV19 and TRBJ2-5, the complete variable domain reads DGGITQSPKYLFRKEGQNVTLSCEQNLNHDAMYWYRQDPGQGLRLIYYSQIVNDFQKGDIAEGYSVSREKKESFPLTVTSAQKNPTAFYLCASQASGRSETQYFGPGTRLLVL.

The chain employs TRBV4-1 and TRBJ1-2, with 9 bases lining up with TRBD1. The CDR3 extends over 17 amino acids. J lost 3 bases, V lost 0 bases, and 8 bases had no gene match. Per the germline V gene, CDR1 is MGHRA and CDR2 is YSYEKL. The CDR3 DNA follows: TGCGCCAGCAGCCAAGAAGATACAGGGGGCGAAGACTATGGCTACACCTTC. Amino acid sequence: CASSQEDTGGEDYGYTF.